Sequencing of this T cell receptor (beta chain) was carried out in a study of control samples from healthy donors and cancer patients. This clone was detected a few times. The V and J ends lost 6 bases and 7 bases, in that order; junction bases with no gene match: 8. The CDR3 is made up of 15 amino acids. The germline gives CDR1 SGHRS, CDR2 YFSETQ. The table came from immunoSEQ multiplex PCR; TCRdb's copy has only in-frame clones and leaves some out. The repertoire holds 150,000 to 160,000 clones, with roughly 92% as singletons. Sequenced sample: blood. This TCR derives from a man aged 45-65 years in good health. The V call is TRBV5-1, the J call TRBJ1-4; 11 bases align to TRBD1. Here the CDR3 DNA reads TGCGCCAGCACGGGTACCGGGACAGGGGGTGAAAAACTGTTTTTT. As protein: CASTGTGTGGEKLFF.